This T cell receptor beta chain is drawn from a study of CD8 T cells in Susac syndrome. Sequencing of TCR beta drew on CD8+ and CD4+ T cells from blood. As judged by recently defined diagnostic criteria, patients with Susac syndrome had definite or probable disease. Overall study results and limits: Susac-specific public clones found in total CD8+ repertoires numbered sixteen, and those in CD8+ TEMRA repertoires numbered about 5.

Random-hexamer reverse transcription was applied to about 0.5 to 1 ug RNA. From the immunoSEQ multiplex PCR reads, TCRdb called clonotypes with MiXCR, one entry per CDR3 protein. This table holds about 83,000 distinct CDR3 sequences, around 95% found once. As regards this clonotype: No antigen is known for it.

The sequenced material came from CD8+ T cells from PBMCs. This receptor was obtained from a human donor with Susac syndrome.

Here the CDR3 DNA reads TGTGCCTGGAATACACAGGGTTTCGGCCAGCCCCAGCATTTT. Protein: CAWNTQGFGQPQHF. The V call is TRBV30, the J call TRBJ1-5; D possibly corresponds to TRBD1 (6 bases). CDR3 length: 14 residues. Germline CDR1 and CDR2: GTSNPN and SVGIG (reference sequence). With 4 bases removed from V and 7 bases from J, the gap between germline ends came to 17 bases.